This T cell receptor beta chain was sequenced for a study of OX40 agonist ivuxolimab in advanced cancers. Generated by immunoSEQ multiplex PCR, the TCRdb table keeps only in-frame clones and is missing some. The sample holds fewer than 25,000 clones; approximately 78% are singletons and the top ten take more than 1.3%. The CDR3 is 14 residues long. Trimming removed 1 base from V and 1 base from J, with 7 bases in between. The germline V gene has CDR1 SGHVS and CDR2 FQNEAQ. This TCR was recovered from an adult with an advanced solid tumor such as melanoma, head and neck, liver or kidney cancer. The source was CD4+ or CD8+ T cells sorted from blood, collected in a trial of the OX40 agonist ivuxolimab. V gene TRBV7-8 combines with J gene TRBJ1-1; D gene uncertain. The CDR3 bases are TGTGCCAGCAGCTTAGTCTCGGCGAACACTGAAGCTTTCTTT. Protein product: CASSLVSANTEAFF.